This passage covers 6 T cell receptor beta chains from one sample sequenced in a study of shared clonotypes between healthy human individuals. Assay: immunoSEQ multiplex PCR; the TCRdb copy retains only in-frame clones and omits some. The sample lists more than 2,000,000 clones, 85% to 95% occurring once. Sequenced sample: naive CD4+ T cells sorted from blood. Subset here: CD45RA+ positively selected. The receptors originated from a man younger than 35 in good health.

V and J are TRBV7-2 and TRBJ2-1; D is undetermined. Germline values: CDR1 SGHTA, CDR2 FQGNSA. The V gene lost 4 bases and the J gene lost 5 bases, with 12 bases spanning the gap. The CDR3 runs 14 residues. CDR3 nucleotides: TGTGCCAGCAGCTGGGGTGCCTACGACAATGAGCAGTTCTTC. Translation: CASSWGAYDNEQFF.

V is TRBV7-2 and J is TRBJ2-7; 11 bases are a match to TRBD2. The CDR3 has 15 amino acids. From germline, CDR1 is SGHTA and CDR2 FQGNSA. Trimming cost V 5 bases and J 4 bases; bases outside gene matches: 7. DNA of the CDR3: TGTGCCAGCAGCGGGGGACTAGCGGTGGGTTACGAGCAGTACTTC. Residues: CASSGGLAVGYEQYF.

The V and J genes are TRBV6-1 and TRBJ2-7; 7 bases match TRBD1. The CDR3 consists of 13 residues. Germline V gives CDR1 MNHNS, CDR2 SASEGT. V was pared by 6 bases and J by 2 bases, with 4 bases of the junction left unmatched. The CDR3 sequence is CASSWDRTYEQYF. CDR3 DNA sequence: TGTGCCAGCAGCTGGGACAGAACCTACGAGCAGTACTTC.

The chain employs TRBV15 and TRBJ1-3; the D gene is possibly TRBD1 (6 bases). Germline V gene data show CDR1 as LNHNV and CDR2 as YYDKDF (reference sequence). The CDR3 is 17 residues long. V dropped 5 bases and J dropped 1 base, with 18 bases sitting between them. The CDR3 nucleotides read TGTGCCACCAGCTGGGATCTACAGGGATTATCTGGAAACACCATATATTTT. Protein product: CATSWDLQGLSGNTIYF.

In regard to this clone: Other DNA sequences in this sample translate to the same CDR3. The chain recombines TRBV6-5 with TRBJ2-2, with D perhaps being TRBD1 or TRBD2 (5 bases each). The CDR3 consists of 15 residues. Per germline, CDR1 MNHEY and CDR2 SVGAGI. Trimming pared 5 bases from V and 3 bases from J, leaving 13 bases between. In nucleotides, the CDR3 is TGTGCCAGCAGTCCTCCGGGGCGGGACACCGGGGAGCTGTTTTTT. This gives the protein CASSPPGRDTGELFF.

The chain couples TRBV27 to TRBJ1-5, with TRBD1 as a possible D gene (6 bases). The germline V and J ends were trimmed by 4 bases and 2 bases, with 9 bases remaining between them. The CDR3 length is 14 residues. Germline loops: CDR1 MNHEY, CDR2 SMNVEV (reference sequence). In DNA form, the CDR3 reads TGTGCCAGCAGTTGGGGACATGGCAATCAGCCCCAGCATTTT. This codes for CASSWGHGNQPQHF.